The clone carrying this TCR beta chain has only a few counts. The data stem from a study of blood T cell repertoires in COVID-19. Looking at the study overall: COVID-19 samples collected from the United States, Italy and Spain covered acute and convalescent phases.

The protocol was immunoSEQ multiplex PCR, while the TCRdb copy is restricted to in-frame clones and leaves out a portion. The data contain about 34,000 clones, around 75% of them singletons. Deletions cut 6 bases from V and 4 bases from J, with 13 bases between. Germline loops: CDR1 SNHLY, CDR2 FYNNEI. The CDR3 runs to 14 residues. J is TRBJ2-1 and V is TRBV2; D may be TRBD2 (6 bases). The TCR sequence derives from a man older than 75 with active or convalescent COVID-19. The sample comprised peripheral blood. CDR3 loop: CASRTGTYYNEQFF. The CDR3 nucleotides are TGTGCCAGCAGGACCGGGACTTATTACAATGAGCAGTTCTTC.